The 7 T cell receptor beta chains given below trace back to one sample, sequenced in a study of radiotherapy plus CTLA-4 blockade in lung cancer. Sequencing was performed with immunoSEQ multiplex PCR; in TCRdb, only in-frame clones are kept and a portion is missing. This sample carries 2,500 to 3,000 clones, just over 75% of them seen once, and the ten largest clones take 20%. The input for sequencing was tumor tissue, taken from a patient treated with radiotherapy plus ipilimumab. These receptors were obtained from a human donor with non-small cell lung cancer that progressed on radiotherapy plus ipilimumab.

The chain joins TRBV5-1 to TRBJ2-5; 7 bases line up with TRBD1. The V segment lost 4 bases and the J segment 1 base; nucleotides outside the gene matches: 4. Germline CDR1 and CDR2: SGHRS and YFSETQ. The CDR3 has 14 amino acids. The CDR3 coding sequence is TGCGCCAGCAGCACCAGACAGGGCCAAGAGACCCAGTACTTC. This gives the protein CASSTRQGQETQYF.

The chain employs TRBV20-1 and TRBJ1-1; no reliable D call. The CDR3 totals 11 residues. V lost 2 bases, J lost 11 bases, and 12 bases lay in between. CDR1 and CDR2 (germline): DFQATT, SNEGSKA (reference sequence). For the CDR3, the DNA is TGCAGTGCTAGAAACGGGAGAATGGCTTTCTTT. Protein product: CSARNGRMAFF.

The chain uses TRBV7-7 and TRBJ2-7; either TRBD1 or TRBD2 may supply D (5 bases each). The CDR3 has 13 amino acids. V was trimmed by 5 bases and J by 3 bases, leaving 11 bases between them. Germline CDR1 SSHAT, CDR2 FNYEAQ (reference sequence). The CDR3 here is CASSLGPNYEQYF. Written as DNA, the CDR3 is TGTGCCAGCAGCCTGGGACCGAACTACGAGCAGTACTTC. The full variable domain, completed using reference TRBV7-7 and TRBJ2-7, is GAGVSQSPRYKVTKRGQDVTLRCDPISSHATLYWYQQALGQGPEFLTYFNYEAQPDKSGLPSDRFSAERPEGSISTLTIQRTEQRDSAMYRCASSLGPNYEQYFGPGTRLTVT.

The chain recombines TRBV6-5 with TRBJ2-2; possibly TRBD1 for D (6 bases). The CDR3 totals 14 residues. V dropped 7 bases and J dropped 4 bases, with 13 bases sitting between them. The germline V gene has CDR1 MNHEY and CDR2 SVGAGI. The CDR3 DNA reads as TGTGCCAGCACCCAGGGGTTAGGCACCGGGGAGCTGTTTTTT. Its protein is CASTQGLGTGELFF.

The chain recombines TRBV4-2 with TRBJ2-6; D remains unclear. The CDR3 runs to 15 residues. The V gene's germline CDR1 is LGHNA and CDR2 YNFKEQ. With 5 bases removed from V and 0 bases from J, the gap between germline ends came to 8 bases. The CDR3, as DNA: TGTGCCAGCAGCTTAGGGCACTCTGGGGCCAACGTCCTGACTTTC. This translates into CASSLGHSGANVLTF.

This clone was counted between two and nine times. V gene TRBV28 combines with J gene TRBJ1-6; D gene ambiguous. V was trimmed by 2 bases and J by 5 bases, leaving 7 bases between them. The CDR3 runs 14 residues. The germline CDR1 and CDR2 sequences are MDHEN and SYDVKM. Here the CDR3 reads CASSLKRDNSPLHF. For the CDR3, the DNA is TGTGCCAGCAGTTTAAAGCGGGATAATTCACCCCTCCACTTT.

By share of the sample, this clone is large (0.1 to 1%). The genes are TRBV7-9 and TRBJ1-3; no firm D call. There are 16 residues in the CDR3. From germline, CDR1 is SEHNR and CDR2 FQNEAQ (reference sequence). Trimming cost V 1 base and J 0 bases, with 10 bases left between them. In DNA, the CDR3 is TGTGCCAGCAGCTTAGGTGCGGGGAGCTCTGGAAACACCATATATTTT. It encodes CASSLGAGSSGNTIYF.